The rows below give T cell receptor beta chains drawn from one sample of a study of control samples from healthy donors and cancer patients. Some clones are missing from TCRdb's copy, which holds only in-frame ones; the method was immunoSEQ multiplex PCR. This table has about 230,000 clones, roughly 80% appearing once. Sequenced material: PBMCs. Receptor source: a woman aged 55-69 years with lung cancer. Both conserved end residues are part of each CDR3. D genes are given only for firm matches. Clone size appears in some rows only: once, few, many, or a class for an expanded clone.

v_gene: TRBV6-5; j_gene: TRBJ1-1; d_gene: .; abundance: once; CDR3nt: TGTGCCAGCAGTTCCTTGGGCGGAGGCACTGAAGCTTTCTTT; CDR3aa: CASSSLGGGTEAFF
v_gene: TRBV6-6; j_gene: TRBJ1-1; d_gene: .; abundance: once; CDR3nt: TGTGCCAGCAGTTACTTCCTTGGGATCACTGAAGCTTTCTTT; CDR3aa: CASSYFLGITEAFF
v_gene: TRBV21-1; j_gene: TRBJ2-7; d_gene: .; abundance: .; CDR3nt: TGTGCCAGCAGCAAAGTTGGAGTTTCCTACGAGCAGTACTTC; CDR3aa: CASSKVGVSYEQYF
v_gene: TRBV6-5; j_gene: TRBJ1-6; d_gene: .; abundance: .; CDR3nt: TGTGCCACCCGGGACCGGCCCGTTTCACCCCTCCACTTT; CDR3aa: CATRDRPVSPLHF
v_gene: TRBV5-8; j_gene: TRBJ1-5; d_gene: .; abundance: .; CDR3nt: TGTGCCAGCAGCTCACAGCGGCTTGGGCAGCCCCAGCATTTT; CDR3aa: CASSSQRLGQPQHF
v_gene: TRBV7-9; j_gene: TRBJ1-4; d_gene: .; abundance: .; CDR3nt: TGTGCCAGCAGCTTCTCCGGGGGTGGCGATGAAAAACTGTTTTTT; CDR3aa: CASSFSGGGDEKLFF
v_gene: TRBV28; j_gene: TRBJ1-2; d_gene: .; abundance: .; CDR3nt: TGTGCCAGCAGTTTCGAAGGACGGCACTATGGCTACACCTTC; CDR3aa: CASSFEGRHYGYTF
v_gene: TRBV24-1; j_gene: TRBJ1-4; d_gene: .; abundance: .; CDR3nt: TGTGCCACCAGTGATGGGGCCATGGGGGCCAGTAATGAAAAACTGTTTTTT; CDR3aa: CATSDGAMGASNEKLFF
v_gene: TRBV10-1; j_gene: TRBJ2-7; d_gene: .; abundance: .; CDR3nt: TGCGCCAGCAGTGAGCCGGGTTCGGGGGAGGACGAGCAGTACTTC; CDR3aa: CASSEPGSGEDEQYF
v_gene: TRBV12-3/TRBV12-4; j_gene: TRBJ1-1; d_gene: .; abundance: .; CDR3nt: TGTGCCAGCAGCCCCGCAGGGGCCACTGAAGCTTTCTTT; CDR3aa: CASSPAGATEAFF
v_gene: TRBV18; j_gene: TRBJ2-5; d_gene: .; abundance: .; CDR3nt: TGTGCCAGCTCACGGGCCCTAGAGACCCAGTACTTC; CDR3aa: CASSRALETQYF
v_gene: TRBV27; j_gene: TRBJ1-2; d_gene: .; abundance: .; CDR3nt: TGTGCCAGCAGGCCGACAGAGAACTATGGCTACACCTTC; CDR3aa: CASRPTENYGYTF
v_gene: TRBV10-3; j_gene: TRBJ1-1; d_gene: .; abundance: .; CDR3nt: TGTGCCATCAGTGAAGGATGGAACACTGAAGCTTTCTTT; CDR3aa: CAISEGWNTEAFF
v_gene: TRBV5-8; j_gene: TRBJ2-3; d_gene: TRBD1; abundance: .; CDR3nt: TGTGCCAGCAGCCCCGGACAGGGCACAGATACGCAGTATTTT; CDR3aa: CASSPGQGTDTQYF
v_gene: TRBV4-2; j_gene: TRBJ1-5; d_gene: .; abundance: .; CDR3nt: TGTGCCAGCAGCCAAGAACTCGCAGGGAATAGCAATCAGCCCCAGCATTTT; CDR3aa: CASSQELAGNSNQPQHF
v_gene: TRBV19; j_gene: TRBJ1-1; d_gene: .; abundance: few; CDR3nt: TGTGCCAGTAGTATGCGGGGGGCGAGGACTGAAGCTTTCTTT; CDR3aa: CASSMRGARTEAFF
v_gene: TRBV5-1; j_gene: TRBJ2-7; d_gene: TRBD1; abundance: .; CDR3nt: TGCGCCAGCAGCCACAGCGTGGGGACAGGGACACTTTACGAGCAGTACTTC; CDR3aa: CASSHSVGTGTLYEQYF
v_gene: TRBV5-1; j_gene: TRBJ2-5; d_gene: TRBD2; abundance: .; CDR3nt: TGCGCCAGCAGCTTGTTAGCGGGAGACGAGACCCAGTACTTC; CDR3aa: CASSLLAGDETQYF
v_gene: TRBV4-2; j_gene: TRBJ2-5; d_gene: TRBD1; abundance: .; CDR3nt: TGTGCCAGCAGCCAAGATTGGGGACAGGGCTCGACCCAGTACTTC; CDR3aa: CASSQDWGQGSTQYF
v_gene: TRBV19; j_gene: TRBJ2-7; d_gene: TRBD2; abundance: .; CDR3nt: TGTGCCAGTAGTATGGGCAAGGGACTAGCGGGAGCCTACGAGCAGTACTTC; CDR3aa: CASSMGKGLAGAYEQYF